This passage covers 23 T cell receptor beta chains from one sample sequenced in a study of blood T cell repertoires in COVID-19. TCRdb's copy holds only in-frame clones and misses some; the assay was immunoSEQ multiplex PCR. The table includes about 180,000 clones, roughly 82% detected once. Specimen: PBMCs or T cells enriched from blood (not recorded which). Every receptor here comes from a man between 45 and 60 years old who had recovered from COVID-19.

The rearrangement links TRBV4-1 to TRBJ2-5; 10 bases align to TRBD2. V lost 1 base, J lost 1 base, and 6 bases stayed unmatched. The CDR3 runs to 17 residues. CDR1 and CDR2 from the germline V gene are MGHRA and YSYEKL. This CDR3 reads CASSQASAGGPQETQYF. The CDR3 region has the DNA TGCGCCAGCAGCCAAGCTTCAGCGGGGGGGCCCCAAGAGACCCAGTACTTC.

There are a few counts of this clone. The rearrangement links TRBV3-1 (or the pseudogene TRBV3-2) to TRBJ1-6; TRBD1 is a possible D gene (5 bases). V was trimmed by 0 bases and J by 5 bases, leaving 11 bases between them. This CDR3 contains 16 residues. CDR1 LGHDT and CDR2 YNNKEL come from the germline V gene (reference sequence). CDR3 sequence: CASSQDSRGNNSPLHF. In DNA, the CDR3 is TGTGCCAGCAGCCAAGATTCAAGGGGTAATAATTCACCCCTCCACTTT.

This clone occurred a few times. This CDR3 reads CASSRLGQGGRSYEQYF. CDR3 sequence (DNA): TGTGCCAGCAGCAGACTCGGACAGGGCGGACGGTCCTACGAGCAGTACTTC. The genes are TRBV11-2 and TRBJ2-7; 8 bases are a match to TRBD1. The CDR3 is 17 residues long. Trimming removed 5 bases from V and 1 base from J; junction bases left unmatched: 13. Germline loops: CDR1 SGHAT, CDR2 FQNNGV.

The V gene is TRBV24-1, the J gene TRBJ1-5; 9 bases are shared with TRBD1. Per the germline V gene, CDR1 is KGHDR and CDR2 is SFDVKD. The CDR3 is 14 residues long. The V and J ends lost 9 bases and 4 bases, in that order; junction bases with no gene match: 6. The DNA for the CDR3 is TGTGCCACCGGACAGGGGAGTGGGAATCAGCCCCAGCATTTT. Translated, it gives CATGQGSGNQPQHF.

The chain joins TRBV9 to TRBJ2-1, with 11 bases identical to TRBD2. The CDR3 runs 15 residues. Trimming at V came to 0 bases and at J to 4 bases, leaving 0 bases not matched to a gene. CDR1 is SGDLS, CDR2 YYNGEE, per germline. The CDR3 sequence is CASSVVAGGYNEQFF. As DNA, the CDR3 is TGTGCCAGCAGCGTAGTAGCGGGGGGGTACAATGAGCAGTTCTTC. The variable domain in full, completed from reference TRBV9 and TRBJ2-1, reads DSGVTQTPKHLITATGQRVTLRCSPRSGDLSVYWYQQSLDQGLQFLIQYYNGEERAKGNILERFSAQQFPDLHSELNLSSLELGDSALYFCASSVVAGGYNEQFFGPGTRLTVL.

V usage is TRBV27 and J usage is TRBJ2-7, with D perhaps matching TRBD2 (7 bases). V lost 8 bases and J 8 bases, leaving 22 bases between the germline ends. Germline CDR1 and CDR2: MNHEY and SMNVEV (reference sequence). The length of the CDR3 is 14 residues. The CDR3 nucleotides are TGTGCCAGCGCTAGGGGGGGGTCCCCCTCTCAGCAGTACTTC. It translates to CASARGGSPSQQYF.

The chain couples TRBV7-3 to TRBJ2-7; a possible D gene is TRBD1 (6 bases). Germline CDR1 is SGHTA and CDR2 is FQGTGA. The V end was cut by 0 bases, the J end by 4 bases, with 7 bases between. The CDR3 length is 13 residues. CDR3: CASSLTGTYEQYF. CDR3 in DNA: TGTGCCAGCAGCTTAACTGGGACATACGAGCAGTACTTC. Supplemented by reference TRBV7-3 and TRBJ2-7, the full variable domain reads GAGVSQTPSNKVTEKGKYVELRCDPISGHTALYWYRQSLGQGPEFLIYFQGTGAADDSGLPNDRFFAVRPEGSVSTLKIQRTERGDSAVYLCASSLTGTYEQYFGPGTRLTVT.

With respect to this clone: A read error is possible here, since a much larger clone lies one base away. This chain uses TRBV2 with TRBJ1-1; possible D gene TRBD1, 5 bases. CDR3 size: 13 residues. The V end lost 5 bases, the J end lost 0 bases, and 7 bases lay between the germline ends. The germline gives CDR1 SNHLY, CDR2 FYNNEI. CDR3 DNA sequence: TGTGCCAGCAGTTTGACAGTGAACACTGAAGCTTTCTTT. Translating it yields CASSLTVNTEAFF.

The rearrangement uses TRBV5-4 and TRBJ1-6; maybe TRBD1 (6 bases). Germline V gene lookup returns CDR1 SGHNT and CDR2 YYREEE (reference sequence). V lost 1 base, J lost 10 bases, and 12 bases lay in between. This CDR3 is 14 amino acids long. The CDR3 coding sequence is TGTGCCAGCAGCTTGCGGGGGGGCAGCTCACCCCTCCACTTT. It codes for CASSLRGGSSPLHF.

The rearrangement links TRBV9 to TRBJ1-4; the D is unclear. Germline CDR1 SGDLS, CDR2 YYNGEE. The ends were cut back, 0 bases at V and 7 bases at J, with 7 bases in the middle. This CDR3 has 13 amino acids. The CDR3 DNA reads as TGTGCCAGCAGCGTAGCCCCAGGTGAAAAACTGTTTTTT. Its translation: CASSVAPGEKLFF.

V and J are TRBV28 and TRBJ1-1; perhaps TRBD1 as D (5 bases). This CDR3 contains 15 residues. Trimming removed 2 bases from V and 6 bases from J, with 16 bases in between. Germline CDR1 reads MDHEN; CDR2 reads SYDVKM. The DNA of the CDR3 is TGTGCCAGCAGTTTAGAGCCGGGACTAAACTCTGAAGCTTTCTTT. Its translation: CASSLEPGLNSEAFF.

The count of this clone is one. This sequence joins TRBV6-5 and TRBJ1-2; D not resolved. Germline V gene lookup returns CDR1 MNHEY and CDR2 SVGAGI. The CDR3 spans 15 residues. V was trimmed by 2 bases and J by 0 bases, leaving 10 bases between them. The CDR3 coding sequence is TGTGCCAGCAGTTACGCTGCAGAAGCTAACTATGGCTACACCTTC. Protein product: CASSYAAEANYGYTF.

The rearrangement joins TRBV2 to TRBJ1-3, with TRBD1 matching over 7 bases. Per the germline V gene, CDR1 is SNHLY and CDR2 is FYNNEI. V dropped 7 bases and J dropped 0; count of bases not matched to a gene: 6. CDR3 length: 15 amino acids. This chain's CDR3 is CASTGTVDSGNTIYF. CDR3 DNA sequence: TGTGCCAGCACCGGGACAGTAGACTCTGGAAACACCATATATTTT.

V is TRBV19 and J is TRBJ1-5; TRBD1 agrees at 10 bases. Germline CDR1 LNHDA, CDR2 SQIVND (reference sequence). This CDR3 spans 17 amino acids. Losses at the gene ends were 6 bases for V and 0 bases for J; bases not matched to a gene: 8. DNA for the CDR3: TGTGCCAGTAGATCGAAGGGACAGGGGTATAGCAATCAGCCCCAGCATTTT. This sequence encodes CASRSKGQGYSNQPQHF.

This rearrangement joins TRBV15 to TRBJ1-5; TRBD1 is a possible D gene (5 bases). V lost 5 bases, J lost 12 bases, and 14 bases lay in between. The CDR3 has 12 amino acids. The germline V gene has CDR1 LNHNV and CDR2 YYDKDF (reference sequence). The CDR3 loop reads CATSQDTGLQHF. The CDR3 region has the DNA TGTGCCACCAGCCAGGACACGGGCCTCCAGCATTTT.

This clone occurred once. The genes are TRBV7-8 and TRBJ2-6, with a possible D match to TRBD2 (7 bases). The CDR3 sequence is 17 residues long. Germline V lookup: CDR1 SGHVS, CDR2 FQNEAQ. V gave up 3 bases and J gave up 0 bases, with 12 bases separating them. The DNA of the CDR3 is TGTGCCAGCAGCTTGGAGGCGGGGGCCTCTGGGGCCAACGTCCTGACTTTC. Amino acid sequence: CASSLEAGASGANVLTF.

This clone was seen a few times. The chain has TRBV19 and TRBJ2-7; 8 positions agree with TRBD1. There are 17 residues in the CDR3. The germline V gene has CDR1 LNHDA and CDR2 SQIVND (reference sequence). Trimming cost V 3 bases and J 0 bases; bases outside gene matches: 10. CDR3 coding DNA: TGTGCCAGTAGTATGGGCAGGGGGCAAAGGAGCTCCTACGAGCAGTACTTC. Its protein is CASSMGRGQRSSYEQYF.

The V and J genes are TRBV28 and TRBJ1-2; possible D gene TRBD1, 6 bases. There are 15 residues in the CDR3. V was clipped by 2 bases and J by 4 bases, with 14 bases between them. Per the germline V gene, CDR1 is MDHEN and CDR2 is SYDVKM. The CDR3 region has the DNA TGTGCCAGCAGTTTAAGCGGGGGGCTACTCTATGGCTACACCTTC. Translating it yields CASSLSGGLLYGYTF.

The CDR3 loop is CASSVASFSTDTQYF. The CDR3 DNA follows: TGTGCCAGCAGCGTAGCCAGTTTCAGCACAGATACGCAGTATTTT. This chain uses TRBV9 with TRBJ2-3; D is ambiguous. The germline CDR1 and CDR2 sequences are SGDLS and YYNGEE. Trimming shortened V by 0 bases and J by 0 bases, and 8 bases separated the two germline ends. This CDR3 region has 15 residues.

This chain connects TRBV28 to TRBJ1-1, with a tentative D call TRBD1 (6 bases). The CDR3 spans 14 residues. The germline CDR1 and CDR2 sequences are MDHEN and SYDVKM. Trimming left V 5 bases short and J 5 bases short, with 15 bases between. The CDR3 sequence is CASSLQGGKTEAFF. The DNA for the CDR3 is TGTGCCAGCAGTCTACAGGGAGGGAAGACTGAAGCTTTCTTT. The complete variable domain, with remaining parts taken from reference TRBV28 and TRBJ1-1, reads DVKVTQSSRYLVKRTGEKVFLECVQDMDHENMFWYRQDPGLGLRLIYFSYDVKMKEKGDIPEGYSVSREKKERFSLILESASTNQTSMYLCASSLQGGKTEAFFGQGTRLTVV.

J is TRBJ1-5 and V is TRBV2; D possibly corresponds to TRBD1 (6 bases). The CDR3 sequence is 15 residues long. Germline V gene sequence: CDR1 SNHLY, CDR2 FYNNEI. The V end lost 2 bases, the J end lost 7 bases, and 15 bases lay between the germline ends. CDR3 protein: CASSESGVTGQPQHF. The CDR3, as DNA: TGTGCCAGCAGTGAATCAGGGGTCACGGGGCAGCCCCAGCATTTT.

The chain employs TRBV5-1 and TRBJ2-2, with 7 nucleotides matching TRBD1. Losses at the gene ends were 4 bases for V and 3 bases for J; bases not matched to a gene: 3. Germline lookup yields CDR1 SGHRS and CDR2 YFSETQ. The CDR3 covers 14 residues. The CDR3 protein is CASSTGTDTGELFF. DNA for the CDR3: TGCGCCAGCAGCACAGGGACAGACACCGGGGAGCTGTTTTTT.

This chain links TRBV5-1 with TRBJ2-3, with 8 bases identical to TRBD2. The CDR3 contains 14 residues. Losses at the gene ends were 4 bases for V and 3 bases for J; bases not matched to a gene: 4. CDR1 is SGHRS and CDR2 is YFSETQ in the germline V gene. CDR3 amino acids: CASSTGLATDTQYF. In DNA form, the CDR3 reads TGCGCCAGCAGCACAGGACTAGCTACAGATACGCAGTATTTT.